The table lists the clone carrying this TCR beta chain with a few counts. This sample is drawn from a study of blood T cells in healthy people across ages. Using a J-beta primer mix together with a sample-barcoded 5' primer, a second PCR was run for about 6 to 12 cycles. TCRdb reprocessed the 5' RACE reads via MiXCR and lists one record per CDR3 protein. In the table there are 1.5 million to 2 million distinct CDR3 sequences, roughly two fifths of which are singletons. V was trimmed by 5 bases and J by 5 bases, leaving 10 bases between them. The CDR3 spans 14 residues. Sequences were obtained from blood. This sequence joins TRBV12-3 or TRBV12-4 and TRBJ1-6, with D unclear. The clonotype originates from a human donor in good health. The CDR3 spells CASSLRADNSPLHF. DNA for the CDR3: TGTGCCAGCAGTCTAAGGGCAGATAATTCACCCCTCCACTTT.